This paragraph reports one T cell receptor beta chain. The data were taken from a study of blood T cell repertoires in COVID-19. Study information: COVID-19 samples from acute and convalescent phases originated in the United States, Italy and Spain. PBMCs, B-cell-depleted T cells, or T cells provided the cDNA or gDNA that made up the material.

Cohort placement rested on clinical history that participants reported themselves. Germline V lookup: CDR1 DFQATT, CDR2 SNEGSKA (reference sequence). The CDR3 runs to 14 residues. Trimming pared 3 bases from V and 2 bases from J, leaving 11 bases between. Per the study methods: Amplification of reference gene primers provided the estimated nucleated cell counts. The table came from immunoSEQ multiplex PCR; TCRdb's copy has only in-frame clones and leaves some out. The DNA was the basis for D and trimming; V, J and clone size are from that table. The table has roughly 200,000 clones, roughly 86% seen once.

The gene calls are TRBV20-1 and TRBJ1-5; no firm D call. The source is a woman in her thirties with acute COVID-19. The sequenced material came from PBMCs or T cells enriched from blood (not recorded which). The CDR3 is CSASQVVGNQPQHF. Here the CDR3 DNA reads TGCAGTGCTAGTCAGGTGGTCGGCAATCAGCCCCAGCATTTT.